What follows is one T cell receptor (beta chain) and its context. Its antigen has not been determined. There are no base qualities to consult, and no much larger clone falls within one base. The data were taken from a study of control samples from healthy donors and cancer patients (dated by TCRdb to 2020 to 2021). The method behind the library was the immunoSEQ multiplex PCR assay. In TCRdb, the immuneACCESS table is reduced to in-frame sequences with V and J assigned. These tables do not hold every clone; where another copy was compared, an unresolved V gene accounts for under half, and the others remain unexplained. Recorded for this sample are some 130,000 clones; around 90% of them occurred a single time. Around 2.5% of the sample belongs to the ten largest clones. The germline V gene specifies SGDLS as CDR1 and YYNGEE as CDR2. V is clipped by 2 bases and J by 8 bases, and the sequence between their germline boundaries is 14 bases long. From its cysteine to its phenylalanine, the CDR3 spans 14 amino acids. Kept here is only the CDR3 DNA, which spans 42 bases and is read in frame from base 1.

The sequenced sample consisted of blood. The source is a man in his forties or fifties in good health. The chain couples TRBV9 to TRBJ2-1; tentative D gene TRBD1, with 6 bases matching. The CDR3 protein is CASSVRPPGDEQFF. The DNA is TGTGCCAGCAGCGTGAGGCCCCCAGGGGATGAGCAGTTCTTC.